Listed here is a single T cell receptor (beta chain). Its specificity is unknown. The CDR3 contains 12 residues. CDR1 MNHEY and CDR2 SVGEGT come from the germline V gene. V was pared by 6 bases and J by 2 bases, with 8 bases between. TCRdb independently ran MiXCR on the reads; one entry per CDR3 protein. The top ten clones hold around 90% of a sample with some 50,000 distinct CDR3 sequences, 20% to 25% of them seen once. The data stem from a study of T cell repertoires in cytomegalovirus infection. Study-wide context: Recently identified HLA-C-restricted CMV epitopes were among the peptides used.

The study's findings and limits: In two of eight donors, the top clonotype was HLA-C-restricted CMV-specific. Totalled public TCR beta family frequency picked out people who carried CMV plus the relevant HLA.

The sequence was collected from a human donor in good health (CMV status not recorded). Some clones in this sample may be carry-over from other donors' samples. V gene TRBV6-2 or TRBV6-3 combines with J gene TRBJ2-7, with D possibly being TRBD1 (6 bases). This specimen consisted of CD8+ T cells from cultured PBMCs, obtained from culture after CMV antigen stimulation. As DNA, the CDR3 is TGTGCCAGCAGGGGGACAACCTACGAGCAGTACTTC. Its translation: CASRGTTYEQYF.